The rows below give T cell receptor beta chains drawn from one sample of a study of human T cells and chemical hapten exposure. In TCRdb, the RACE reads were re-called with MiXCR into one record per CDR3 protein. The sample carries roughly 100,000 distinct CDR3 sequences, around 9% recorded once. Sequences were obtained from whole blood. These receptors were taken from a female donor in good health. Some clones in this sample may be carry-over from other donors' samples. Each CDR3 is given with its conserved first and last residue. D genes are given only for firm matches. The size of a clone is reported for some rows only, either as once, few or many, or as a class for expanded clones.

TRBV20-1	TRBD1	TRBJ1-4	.	CSARDRTGTANEKLFF	TGCAGTGCTAGAGATCGGACTGGGACAGCGAATGAAAAACTGTTTTTT
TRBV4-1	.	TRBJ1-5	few	CASSQDWRGLNQPQHF	TGCGCCAGCAGCCAAGATTGGCGCGGCCTCAATCAGCCCCAGCATTTT
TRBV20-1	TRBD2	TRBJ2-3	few	CSASERGTSTDTQYF	TGCAGTGCTAGTGAGCGGGGGACTAGCACAGATACGCAGTATTTT
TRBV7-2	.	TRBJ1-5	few	CASSLWTVDQPQHF	TGTGCCAGCAGCCTGTGGACAGTCGATCAGCCCCAGCATTTT
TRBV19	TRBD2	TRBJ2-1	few	CASSIGGFSGEQFF	TGTGCCAGTAGTATAGGAGGGTTTAGCGGGGAGCAGTTCTTC
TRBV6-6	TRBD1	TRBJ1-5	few	CASSETGRQPQHF	TGTGCCAGCAGTGAGACAGGGAGGCAGCCCCAGCATTTT
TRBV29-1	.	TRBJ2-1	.	CSGYNEQFF	TGCAGCGGGTACAATGAGCAGTTCTTC
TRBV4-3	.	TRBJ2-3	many	CASSPSPGTTSTDTQYF	TGCGCCAGCAGCCCGAGTCCCGGGACGACGAGCACAGATACGCAGTATTTT
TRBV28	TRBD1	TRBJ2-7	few	CASSLGGQGEQYF	TGTGCCAGCAGTTTGGGGGGACAGGGCGAGCAGTACTTC
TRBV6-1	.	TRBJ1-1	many	CASREVEAFF	TGTGCCAGCAGAGAGGTTGAAGCTTTCTTT
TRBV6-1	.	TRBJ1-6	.	CASTEYYRGSNSPLHF	TGTGCCAGCACCGAATACTACCGCGGCAGTAATTCACCCCTCCACTTT
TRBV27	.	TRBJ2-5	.	CASSGLDGGLETQYF	TGTGCCAGCAGTGGCCTAGACGGGGGGCTGGAGACCCAGTACTTC
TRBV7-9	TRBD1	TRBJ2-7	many	CASSTLQGAEQYF	TGTGCCAGCAGCACGTTACAGGGGGCTGAGCAGTACTTC
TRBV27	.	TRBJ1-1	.	CASSLLGGLTEAFF	TGTGCCAGCAGTTTATTAGGGGGATTAACTGAAGCTTTCTTT
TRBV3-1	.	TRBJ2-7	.	CASSSSWSSYEQYF	TGTGCCAGCAGCTCCTCTTGGAGCTCCTACGAGCAGTACTTC
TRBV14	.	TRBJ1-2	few	CASSSSSGTLTYGYTF	TGTGCCAGCAGCTCCTCCTCCGGGACATTAACCTATGGCTACACCTTC
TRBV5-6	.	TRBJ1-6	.	CASTKMQGFNSPLHF	TGTGCCAGCACCAAGATGCAGGGATTTAATTCACCCCTCCACTTT
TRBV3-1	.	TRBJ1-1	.	CASSQAENTEAFF	TGTGCCAGCAGCCAAGCGGAGAACACTGAAGCTTTCTTT
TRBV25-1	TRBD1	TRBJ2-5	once	CASSNRDRAETQYF	TGTGCCAGCAGTAACCGGGACAGGGCAGAGACCCAGTACTTC
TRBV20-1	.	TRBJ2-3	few	CSAPRGDTDTQYF	TGCAGTGCCCCGAGGGGGGACACAGATACGCAGTATTTT
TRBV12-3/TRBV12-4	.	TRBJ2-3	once	CASSLLVTDTQYF	TGTGCCAGCAGTTTGTTAGTTACAGATACGCAGTATTTT
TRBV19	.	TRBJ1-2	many	CASSSTSAASNYGYTF	TGTGCCAGTAGTAGTACATCGGCGGCTTCTAACTATGGCTACACCTTC
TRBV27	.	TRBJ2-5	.	CASSPHNSQETQYF	TGTGCCAGCAGTCCGCATAATTCTCAAGAGACCCAGTACTTC
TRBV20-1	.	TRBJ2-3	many	CSASRGPLTDTQYF	TGCAGTGCTAGTAGAGGGCCCCTGACAGATACGCAGTATTTT
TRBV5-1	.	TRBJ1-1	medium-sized	CASSPWVGETEAFF	TGCGCCAGCAGCCCCTGGGTCGGGGAGACTGAAGCTTTCTTT
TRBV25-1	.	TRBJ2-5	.	CASSLGEETQYF	TGTGCCAGCAGTTTAGGGGAAGAGACCCAGTACTTC
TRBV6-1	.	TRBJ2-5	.	CASEGTETQYF	TGTGCCAGCGAGGGAACAGAGACCCAGTACTTC
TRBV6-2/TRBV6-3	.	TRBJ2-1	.	CASSPSAYNEQFF	TGTGCCAGCTCGCCCTCCGCCTACAATGAGCAGTTCTTC
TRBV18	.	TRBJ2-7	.	CASSIAGTLPYEQYF	TGTGCCAGCTCAATAGCCGGGACTCTCCCCTACGAGCAGTACTTC
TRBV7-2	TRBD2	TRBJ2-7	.	CASSPSTSGSAYEQYF	TGTGCCAGCAGCCCTTCGACTAGCGGGAGTGCCTACGAGCAGTACTTC
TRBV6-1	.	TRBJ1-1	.	CASSGAVIMNTEAFF	TGTGCCAGCAGTGGGGCAGTTATCATGAACACTGAAGCTTTCTTT
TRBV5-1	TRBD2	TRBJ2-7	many	CASSLVPAGGTYEQYF	TGCGCCAGCAGCTTGGTACCAGCGGGAGGAACCTACGAGCAGTACTTC
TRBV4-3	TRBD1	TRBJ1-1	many	CASSQGSDGQENTEAFF	TGCGCCAGCAGCCAAGGGTCCGATGGACAGGAGAACACTGAAGCTTTCTTT
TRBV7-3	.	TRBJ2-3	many	CASSLSGGTTDTQYF	TGTGCCAGCAGCTTATCAGGCGGGACAACAGATACGCAGTATTTT
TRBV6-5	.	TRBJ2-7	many	CASSYQGAGEGEQYF	TGTGCCAGCAGTTATCAAGGGGCAGGGGAAGGGGAGCAGTACTTC
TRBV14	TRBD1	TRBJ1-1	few	CASSQDQRDRDTEAFF	TGTGCCAGCAGCCAAGATCAGAGAGACAGGGACACTGAAGCTTTCTTT